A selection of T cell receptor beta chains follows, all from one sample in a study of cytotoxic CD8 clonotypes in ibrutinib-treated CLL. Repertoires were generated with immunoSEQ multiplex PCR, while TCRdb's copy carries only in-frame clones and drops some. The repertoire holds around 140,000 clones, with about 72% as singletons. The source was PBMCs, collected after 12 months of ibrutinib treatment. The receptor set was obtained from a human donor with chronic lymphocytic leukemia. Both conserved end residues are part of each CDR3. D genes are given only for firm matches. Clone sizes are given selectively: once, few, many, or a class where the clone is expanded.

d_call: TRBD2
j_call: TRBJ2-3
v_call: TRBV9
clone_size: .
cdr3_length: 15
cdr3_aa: CASSVVAGSVDTQYF
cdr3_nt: TGTGCCAGCAGCGTTGTAGCGGGAAGTGTAGATACGCAGTATTTT

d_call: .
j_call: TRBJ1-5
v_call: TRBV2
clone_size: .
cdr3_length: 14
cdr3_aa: CASSDQGFNQPQHF
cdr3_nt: TGTGCCAGCAGTGATCAGGGCTTCAATCAGCCCCAGCATTTT

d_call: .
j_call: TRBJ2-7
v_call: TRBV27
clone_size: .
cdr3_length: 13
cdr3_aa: CASSLSTVYEQYF
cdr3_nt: TGTGCCAGCAGTTTATCGACAGTTTACGAGCAGTACTTC

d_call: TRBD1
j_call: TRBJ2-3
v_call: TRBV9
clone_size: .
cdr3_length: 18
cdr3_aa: CASSVGRTGGAGTDTQYF
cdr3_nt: TGTGCCAGCAGCGTAGGCAGGACAGGGGGCGCCGGCACAGATACGCAGTATTTT

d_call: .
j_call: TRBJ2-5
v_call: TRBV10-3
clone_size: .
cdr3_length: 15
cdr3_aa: CATVARVGNQETQYF
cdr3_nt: TGTGCCACTGTGGCGAGGGTGGGTAACCAAGAGACCCAGTACTTC

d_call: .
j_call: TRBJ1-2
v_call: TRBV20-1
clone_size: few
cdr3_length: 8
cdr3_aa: CSASGYTF
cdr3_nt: TGCAGTGCGTCTGGCTACACCTTC

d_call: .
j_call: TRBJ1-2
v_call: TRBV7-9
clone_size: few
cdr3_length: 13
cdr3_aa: CASSLNRDYGYTF
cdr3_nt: TGTGCCAGCAGCTTGAACAGAGACTATGGCTACACCTTC

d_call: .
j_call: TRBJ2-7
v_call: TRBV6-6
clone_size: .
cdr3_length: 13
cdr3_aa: CASSYRDTPEQYF
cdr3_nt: TGTGCCAGCAGTTACCGGGACACCCCCGAGCAGTACTTC

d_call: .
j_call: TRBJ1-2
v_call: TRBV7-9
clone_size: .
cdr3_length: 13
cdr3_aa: CASRGADYSSIAF
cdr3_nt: TGTGCCAGCAGAGGAGCCGACTACTCTTCTATCGCCTTC

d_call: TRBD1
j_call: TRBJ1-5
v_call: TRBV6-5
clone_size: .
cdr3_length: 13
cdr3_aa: CASRLTGVKPQHF
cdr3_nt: TGTGCCAGCAGATTGACAGGGGTTAAGCCCCAGCATTTT

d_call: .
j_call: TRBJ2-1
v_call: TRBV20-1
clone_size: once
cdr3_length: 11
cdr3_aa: CSAQAINEQFF
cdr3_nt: TGCAGTGCACAGGCTATCAATGAGCAGTTCTTC

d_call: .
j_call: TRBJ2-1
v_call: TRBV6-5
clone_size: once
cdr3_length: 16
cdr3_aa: CASSYLGLLSYNEQFF
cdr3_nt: TGTGCCAGCAGTTACCTGGGGTTATTGTCCTACAATGAGCAGTTCTTC

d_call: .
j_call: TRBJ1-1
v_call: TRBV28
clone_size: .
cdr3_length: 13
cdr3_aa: CAIKWGANTEAFF
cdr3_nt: TGTGCCATCAAGTGGGGGGCGAACACTGAAGCTTTCTTT

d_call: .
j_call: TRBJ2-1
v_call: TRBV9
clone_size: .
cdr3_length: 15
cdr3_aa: CASRGTGNSYNEQFF
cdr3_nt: TGTGCCAGCAGAGGGACTGGAAACTCCTACAATGAGCAGTTCTTC

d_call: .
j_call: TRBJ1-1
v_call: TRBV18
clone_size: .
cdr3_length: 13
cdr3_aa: CASSLAGVTEAFF
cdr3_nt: TGTGCCAGCTCACTCGCAGGGGTCACTGAAGCTTTCTTT

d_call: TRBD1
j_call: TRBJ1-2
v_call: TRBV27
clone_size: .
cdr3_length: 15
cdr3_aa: CASSLWGGQGGGYTF
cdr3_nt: TGTGCCAGCAGTTTATGGGGTGGACAGGGTGGAGGCTACACCTTC

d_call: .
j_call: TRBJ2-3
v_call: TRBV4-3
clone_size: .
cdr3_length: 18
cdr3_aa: CASSQDLAASTSTDTQYF
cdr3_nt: TGCGCCAGCAGCCAAGATTTGGCGGCCAGCACTAGCACAGATACGCAGTATTTT

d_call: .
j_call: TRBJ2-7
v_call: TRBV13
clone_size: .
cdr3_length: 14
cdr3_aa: CASSLLGLSYEQYF
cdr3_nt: TGTGCCAGCAGCTTATTAGGCCTCTCCTACGAGCAGTACTTC

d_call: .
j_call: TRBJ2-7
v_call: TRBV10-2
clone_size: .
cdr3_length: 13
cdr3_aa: CASKAGSSYEQYF
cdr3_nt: TGCGCCAGCAAAGCGGGCTCCTCCTACGAGCAGTACTTC

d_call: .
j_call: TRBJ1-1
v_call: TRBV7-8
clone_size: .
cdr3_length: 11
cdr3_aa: CASSSRAEAFF
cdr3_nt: TGTGCCAGCAGCTCAAGGGCTGAAGCTTTCTTT

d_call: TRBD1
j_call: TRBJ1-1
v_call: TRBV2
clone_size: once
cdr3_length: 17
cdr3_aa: CAIKKTGDSYEDTEAFF
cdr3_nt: TGTGCCATCAAAAAAACAGGGGATTCGTACGAGGACACTGAAGCTTTCTTT

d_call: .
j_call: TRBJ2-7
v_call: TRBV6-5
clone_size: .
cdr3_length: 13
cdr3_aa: CASSYSTGYEQYF
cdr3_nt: TGTGCCAGCAGTTACTCCACAGGCTACGAGCAGTACTTC